The T cell receptor (beta chain) under discussion was sequenced for a study of cytomegalovirus exposure and HLA in healthy donors. TCRdb's table, derived via immunoSEQ multiplex PCR, lists solely in-frame clones and lacks some. The profile covers about 250,000 clones, with more than 75% appearing a single time and more than 10% taken by the ten largest. As to this clone: Different DNA sequences within this sample yield the same CDR3.

The sequencing sample was made of PBMCs. The clonotype comes from a man between 18 and 35 years old in good health and CMV-seropositive.

The CDR3 loop reads CAWSVLGTEAFF. CDR3 nucleotide sequence: TGTGCCTGGAGTGTACTTGGAACTGAAGCTTTCTTT. The rearrangement uses TRBV30 and TRBJ1-1; no reliable D call. Looked up from germline, CDR1 is GTSNPN and CDR2 is SVGIG (reference sequence). Trimming took off 0 bases at V and 5 bases at J, with 7 bases between the two ends. The CDR3 length is 12 residues.